The T cell receptor beta chain under discussion was sequenced for a study of Ad26.COV2.S vaccination and SARS-CoV-2 variants. About the study: The study gave Ad26.COV2.S intramuscularly, once or twice 56 days apart.

With regard to this clone: What it binds is unknown.

General study results and limits: The TCR breadth and depth analyses may have produced an underestimate of total T cell responses. Responses of spike-specific T cells (both CD8+ and CD4+) reportedly showed substantial breadth after vaccination.

CDR1 and CDR2 (germline): SGHRS, YFSETQ. The CDR3 totals 15 residues. The J segment lost 1 base and the V segment lost 8 bases, leaving 8 bases of the junction unmatched. The table came from immunoSEQ multiplex PCR; TCRdb's copy has only in-frame clones and leaves some out. The sample records around 320,000 clones, roughly 84% being singletons. Treatment denoted: some 20 received Ad26.COV2.S at low or high dose, single or two shots; several received placebo; per-sample allocation not given. Vaccine and placebo recipients were sampled on day 63 after the first injection. Donation was by an adult aged 18-55 years who was in Boston.

The chain combines TRBV5-1 with TRBJ2-2; 7 bases match TRBD1. Sequenced here: peripheral blood, sampled in a trial of Ad26.COV2.S vaccine versus placebo. The receptor's source is a person aged 18-65 years who received the Ad26.COV2.S COVID-19 vaccine or a placebo. The CDR3 DNA follows: TGCGCCAGTTCCGACAGGGAGAAGAACACCGGGGAGCTGTTTTTT. The encoded protein is CASSDREKNTGELFF.